This T cell receptor beta chain was recorded in a study of CD8 T cells in Susac syndrome. Study observations and caveats: The study acknowledged a relatively small number of individuals in its TCR sequencing and HLA analysis.

V lost 8 bases and J 5 bases, leaving 15 bases between the germline ends. CDR3 length equals 13 residues. In germline, CDR1 is LNHDA, CDR2 SQIVND (reference sequence). Roughly 0.45 to 1 ug RNA was reverse transcribed with random hexamers. A multiplex approach, immunoSEQ multiplex PCR, amplified TCR beta CDR3 across 54 Vbeta and 13 Jbeta. Via MiXCR, TCRdb re-called the immunoSEQ multiplex PCR reads, giving one row per CDR3 protein. The table shows under 150,000 distinct CDR3 sequences, with nearly 95% occurring only once. Blood CD8+ and CD4+ T cells underwent high-throughput TCR beta sequencing. Negative isolation yielded CD4+ and CD8+ T cells, and FACS enriched TEMRA cells. Concerning this clonotype itself: Antigen unknown.

Material: CD8+ T cells from PBMCs. The clonotype comes from a human donor in good health. The V call is TRBV19, the J call TRBJ2-5, with a weak D call TRBD2 (6 bases). CDR3 DNA: TGTGCCAGTGGTCCGGGAGTGAGGGAGACCCAGTACTTC. Encoded protein: CASGPGVRETQYF.